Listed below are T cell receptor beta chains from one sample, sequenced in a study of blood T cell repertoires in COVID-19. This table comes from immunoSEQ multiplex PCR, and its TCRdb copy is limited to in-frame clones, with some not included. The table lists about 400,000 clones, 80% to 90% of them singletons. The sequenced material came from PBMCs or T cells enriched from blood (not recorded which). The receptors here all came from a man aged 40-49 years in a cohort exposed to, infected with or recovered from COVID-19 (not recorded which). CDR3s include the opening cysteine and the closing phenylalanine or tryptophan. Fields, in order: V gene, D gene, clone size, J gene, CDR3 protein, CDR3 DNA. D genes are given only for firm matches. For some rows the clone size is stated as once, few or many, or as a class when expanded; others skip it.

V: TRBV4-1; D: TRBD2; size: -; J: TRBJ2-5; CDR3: CASSPGLGGGTHRETQYF; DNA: TGCGCCAGCAGCCCTGGACTAGGCGGCGGCACACATCGGGAGACCCAGTACTTC
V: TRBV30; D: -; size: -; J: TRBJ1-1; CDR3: CAWSDRLMNTEAFF; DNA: TGTGCCTGGTCCGACAGGTTGATGAACACTGAAGCTTTCTTT
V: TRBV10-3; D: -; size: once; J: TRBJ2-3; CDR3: CAISLEATDTQYF; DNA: TGTGCCATCAGTCTAGAGGCCACAGATACGCAGTATTTT
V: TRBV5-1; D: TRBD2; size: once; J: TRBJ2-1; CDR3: CASSLGHGPWGGNEQFF; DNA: TGCGCCAGCAGCTTGGGCCACGGCCCCTGGGGGGGAAATGAGCAGTTCTTC
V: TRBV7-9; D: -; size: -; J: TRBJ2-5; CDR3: CASSLGVGGETQYF; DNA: TGTGCCAGCAGCTTAGGAGTGGGGGGTGAGACCCAGTACTTC
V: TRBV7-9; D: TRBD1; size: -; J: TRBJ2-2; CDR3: CASSLGTGLTGELFF; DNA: TGTGCCAGCAGCTTAGGGACAGGTCTCACCGGGGAGCTGTTTTTT
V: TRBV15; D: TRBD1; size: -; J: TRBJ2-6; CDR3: CATSRDSGTGSPGANVLTF; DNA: TGTGCCACCAGCAGAGATTCGGGGACAGGGTCCCCTGGGGCCAACGTCCTGACTTTC
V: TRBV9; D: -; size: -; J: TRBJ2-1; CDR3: CASSSRGGLDNEQFF; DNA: TGTGCCAGCAGCTCAAGGGGGGGCTTAGACAATGAGCAGTTCTTC
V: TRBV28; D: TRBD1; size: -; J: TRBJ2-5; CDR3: CASRGGAGGQETQYF; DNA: TGTGCCAGCAGGGGTGGTGCAGGGGGTCAAGAGACCCAGTACTTC
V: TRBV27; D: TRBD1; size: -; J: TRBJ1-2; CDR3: CASSYAGTGYGYTF; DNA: TGTGCCAGCAGTTACGCCGGGACAGGGTACGGCTACACCTTC
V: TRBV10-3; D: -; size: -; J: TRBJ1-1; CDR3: CAISVRGDEAFF; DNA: TGTGCCATCAGTGTGCGGGGGGATGAAGCTTTCTTT
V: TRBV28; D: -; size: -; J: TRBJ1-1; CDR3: CVTTERENTEAFF; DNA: TGTGTAACAACCGAGCGGGAGAACACTGAAGCTTTCTTT
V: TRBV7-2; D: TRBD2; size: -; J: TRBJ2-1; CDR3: CASSRPGTSGSPEQFF; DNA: TGTGCCAGCAGCCGGCCTGGGACTAGCGGGAGCCCAGAGCAGTTCTTC
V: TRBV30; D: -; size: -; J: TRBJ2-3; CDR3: CVWRHRYTDTQYF; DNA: TGTGTCTGGAGGCACAGATACACAGATACGCAGTATTTT
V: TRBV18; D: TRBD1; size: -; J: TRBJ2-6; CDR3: CASSPNPRGSVGANVLTF; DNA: TGTGCCAGCTCACCAAACCCCAGGGGGTCGGTTGGGGCCAACGTCCTGACTTTC
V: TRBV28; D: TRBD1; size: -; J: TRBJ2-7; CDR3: CASNFPGQSYEQYF; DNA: TGTGCCAGCAACTTCCCGGGACAGTCCTACGAGCAGTACTTC
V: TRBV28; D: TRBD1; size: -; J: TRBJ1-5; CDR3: CASRIMKGARGNQPQHF; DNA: TGTGCCAGCAGGATAATGAAGGGGGCGAGGGGCAATCAGCCCCAGCATTTT
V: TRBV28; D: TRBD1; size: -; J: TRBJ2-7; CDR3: CASSLGQGVYEQYF; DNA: TGTGCCAGCAGTTTGGGACAGGGGGTATACGAGCAGTACTTC
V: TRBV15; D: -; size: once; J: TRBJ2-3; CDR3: CATSREKRLNTDTQYF; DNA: TGTGCCACCAGCAGAGAGAAGCGTCTAAACACAGATACGCAGTATTTT
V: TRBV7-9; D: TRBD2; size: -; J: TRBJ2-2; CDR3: CASSPISGRTNTGELFF; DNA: TGTGCCAGCAGTCCCATTAGCGGGAGAACGAACACCGGGGAGCTGTTTTTT
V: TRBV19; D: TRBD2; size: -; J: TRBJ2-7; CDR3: CASSIDPGGEQYF; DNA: TGTGCCAGTAGTATAGATCCGGGGGGCGAGCAGTACTTC
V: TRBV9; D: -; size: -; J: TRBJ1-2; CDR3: CASSSQNYGYTF; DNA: TGTGCCAGCAGCTCTCAGAACTATGGCTACACCTTC
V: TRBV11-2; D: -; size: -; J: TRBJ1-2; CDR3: CASSSLRGGEQERGYTF; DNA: TGTGCCAGCAGTTCATTAAGAGGAGGGGAACAAGAGCGTGGCTACACCTTC
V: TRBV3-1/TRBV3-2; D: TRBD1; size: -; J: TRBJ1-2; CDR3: CASSGGQGGLGYTF; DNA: TGTGCCAGCAGCGGGGGACAGGGGGGGCTTGGCTACACCTTC
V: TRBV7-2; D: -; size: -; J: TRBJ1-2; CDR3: CASSLGGRNYGYTF; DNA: TGTGCCAGCAGCTTAGGAGGCAGAAACTATGGCTACACCTTC
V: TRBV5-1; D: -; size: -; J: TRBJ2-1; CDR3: CASSPGDVGYNEQFF; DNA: TGCGCCAGCAGTCCCGGGGATGTGGGTTACAATGAGCAGTTCTTC
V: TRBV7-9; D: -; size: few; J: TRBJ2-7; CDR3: CASSLGAGGYEQYF; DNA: TGTGCCAGCAGCTTAGGGGCGGGTGGCTACGAGCAGTACTTC
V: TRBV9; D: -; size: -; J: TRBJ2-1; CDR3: CASSVDGRMMYEQFF; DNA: TGTGCCAGCAGCGTAGACGGGAGAATGATGTATGAGCAGTTCTTC
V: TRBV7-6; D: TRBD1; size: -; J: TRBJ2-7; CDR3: CASSSGQGEYEQYF; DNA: TGTGCCAGCAGTTCCGGACAGGGGGAATACGAGCAGTACTTC
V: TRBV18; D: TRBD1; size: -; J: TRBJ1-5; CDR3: CASSQTGDQPQHF; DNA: TGTGCCAGCTCACAAACAGGGGATCAGCCCCAGCATTTT
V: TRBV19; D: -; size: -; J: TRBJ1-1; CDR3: CASTKGITEAFF; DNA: TGTGCCAGTACCAAGGGGATCACTGAAGCTTTCTTT
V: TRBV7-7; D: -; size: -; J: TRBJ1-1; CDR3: CASSPLFGEGNTEAFF; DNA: TGTGCCAGCAGCCCACTATTTGGTGAGGGGAACACTGAAGCTTTCTTT
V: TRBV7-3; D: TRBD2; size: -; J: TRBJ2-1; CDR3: CASSLKAGRADEQFF; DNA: TGTGCCAGCAGCTTAAAGGCAGGGAGGGCCGATGAGCAGTTCTTC
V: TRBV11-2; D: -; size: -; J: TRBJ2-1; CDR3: CASSVPGLDNEQFF; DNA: TGTGCCAGCAGCGTACCGGGACTGGACAATGAGCAGTTCTTC
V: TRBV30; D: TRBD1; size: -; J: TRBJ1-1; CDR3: CAWNRLQGAAFF; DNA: TGTGCCTGGAATAGGCTCCAGGGGGCGGCTTTCTTT
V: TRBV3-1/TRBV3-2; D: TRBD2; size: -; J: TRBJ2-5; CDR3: CASSQDLLAGEETQYF; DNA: TGTGCCAGCAGCCAAGATCTCCTAGCGGGAGAAGAGACCCAGTACTTC
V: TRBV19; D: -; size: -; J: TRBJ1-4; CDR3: CASSTKRTPNEKLFF; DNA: TGTGCCAGTAGCACAAAGAGGACTCCTAATGAAAAACTGTTTTTT
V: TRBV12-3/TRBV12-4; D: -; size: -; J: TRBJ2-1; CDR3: CASSRSSYNEQFF; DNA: TGTGCCAGCAGCCGTAGCTCCTACAATGAGCAGTTCTTC
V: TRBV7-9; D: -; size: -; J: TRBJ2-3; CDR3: CASSLAGGGDTQYF; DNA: TGTGCCAGCAGCTTAGCGGGAGGGGGAGATACGCAGTATTTT
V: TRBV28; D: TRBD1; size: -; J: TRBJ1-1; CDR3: CASSLMKWGTGETEAFF; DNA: TGTGCCAGCAGTTTAATGAAGTGGGGGACAGGGGAGACTGAAGCTTTCTTT
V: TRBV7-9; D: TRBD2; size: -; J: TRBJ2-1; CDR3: CASSYLAGGPVDEQFF; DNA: TGTGCCAGCAGCTACTTAGCGGGAGGGCCTGTGGATGAGCAGTTCTTC
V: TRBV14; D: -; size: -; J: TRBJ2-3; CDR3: CASSPRLGDTQYF; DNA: TGTGCCAGCAGCCCGAGACTGGGAGATACGCAGTATTTT
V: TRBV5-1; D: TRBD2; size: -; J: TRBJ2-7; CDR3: CASRPGLALGYEQYF; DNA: TGCGCCAGCAGACCCGGACTAGCGCTAGGCTACGAGCAGTACTTC